The rows below give T cell receptor beta chains drawn from one sample of a study of shared clonotypes between healthy human individuals. Data came from immunoSEQ multiplex PCR; TCRdb stores just in-frame clones and leaves some out. The sample lists some 740,000 clones, 92% seen once, with 24% in the top ten. Sequenced input: naive CD8+ T cells sorted from blood. These receptors originate from a man aged 25 to 40 in good health. CDR3s include the opening cysteine and the closing phenylalanine or tryptophan. The order of the fields is V gene, D gene, J gene, clone size, CDR3 protein, CDR3 DNA. The D gene is left open where the match is weak. Some rows mark clone size as missing; the rest say once, few, many or name a class of expanded clone.

TRBV28	-	TRBJ2-7	-	CASSPGIGGSYEQYF	TGTGCCAGCAGTCCCGGTATAGGTGGGTCCTACGAGCAGTACTTC
TRBV4-3	TRBD2	TRBJ2-1	-	CASSQDYSSGKRHEQFF	TGCGCCAGCAGCCAAGATTATTCTAGCGGGAAGAGACATGAGCAGTTCTTC
TRBV13	TRBD2	TRBJ2-7	-	CASSAGLAGAYEQYF	TGTGCCAGCAGCGCCGGACTAGCGGGGGCCTACGAGCAGTACTTC
TRBV14	TRBD1	TRBJ1-2	-	CASSQQGQQDNYGYTF	TGTGCCAGCAGCCAGCAGGGACAGCAAGATAACTATGGCTACACCTTC
TRBV28	TRBD2	TRBJ2-3	-	CASSLHTSGGTDTQYF	TGTGCCAGCAGTTTACATACTAGCGGGGGCACAGATACGCAGTATTTT
TRBV5-4	TRBD1	TRBJ2-1	-	CASSSGQGVDEQFF	TGTGCCAGCAGCTCTGGACAGGGGGTCGATGAGCAGTTCTTC
TRBV27	TRBD2	TRBJ2-1	-	CASSLIGLSGNNEQFF	TGTGCCAGCAGTTTAATTGGGCTTAGCGGGAACAATGAGCAGTTCTTC
TRBV11-2	-	TRBJ1-2	-	CASSSPMMGAYGYTF	TGTGCCAGCAGCTCGCCCATGATGGGGGCCTATGGCTACACCTTC
TRBV11-2	-	TRBJ2-1	-	CASSLGSTSYNEQFF	TGTGCCAGCAGCTTAGGGAGTACTTCATACAATGAGCAGTTCTTC
TRBV11-2	-	TRBJ1-4	-	CASSLEFGGEKLFF	TGTGCCAGCAGCTTAGAGTTTGGGGGGGAAAAACTGTTTTTT
TRBV5-1	-	TRBJ1-2	-	CASSHEHPGEGYGYTF	TGCGCCAGCAGCCACGAACACCCAGGGGAGGGCTATGGCTACACCTTC
TRBV6-1	TRBD2	TRBJ2-1	-	CASIRGTSGRRGQFF	TGTGCCAGCATCCGAGGGACTAGCGGGAGAAGGGGACAGTTCTTC
TRBV27	-	TRBJ2-7	-	CASSFGRTYEQYF	TGTGCCAGCAGTTTTGGGCGGACCTACGAGCAGTACTTC
TRBV15	-	TRBJ2-7	few	CATSSAGSSSYEQYF	TGTGCCACCAGCAGTGCGGGTTCCAGCTCCTACGAGCAGTACTTC
TRBV6-1	-	TRBJ1-2	-	CASSVFAGNYGYTF	TGTGCCAGCAGTGTATTTGCGGGAAACTATGGCTACACCTTC
TRBV19	-	TRBJ1-1	-	CASSINTEAFF	TGTGCCAGTAGTATCAACACTGAAGCTTTCTTT
TRBV5-1	-	TRBJ1-4	-	CASSPDGAAWNEKLFF	TGCGCCAGCAGCCCGGACGGGGCGGCTTGGAATGAAAAACTGTTTTTT
TRBV28	TRBD2	TRBJ2-2	-	CASSLEGGRDTGELFF	TGTGCCAGCAGTTTGGAGGGCGGGAGAGACACCGGGGAGCTGTTTTTT
TRBV27	-	TRBJ2-1	once	CASSLGGRGNEQFF	TGTGCCAGCAGTTTGGGGGGACGGGGTAATGAGCAGTTCTTC
TRBV7-9	TRBD2	TRBJ2-7	once	CASSLEELGRGYEQYF	TGTGCCAGCAGCTTAGAAGAGCTCGGGAGGGGATACGAGCAGTACTTC
TRBV6-6	TRBD1	TRBJ2-7	-	CASRSQGYEQYF	TGTGCCAGCAGGTCACAGGGGTACGAGCAGTACTTC
TRBV11-2	-	TRBJ1-1	-	CASSAGPILMSFF	TGTGCCAGCAGCGCCGGACCCATCCTTATGTCTTTCTTT
TRBV28	-	TRBJ2-1	-	CASSSDNEQFF	TGTGCCAGCAGTTCAGACAATGAGCAGTTCTTC